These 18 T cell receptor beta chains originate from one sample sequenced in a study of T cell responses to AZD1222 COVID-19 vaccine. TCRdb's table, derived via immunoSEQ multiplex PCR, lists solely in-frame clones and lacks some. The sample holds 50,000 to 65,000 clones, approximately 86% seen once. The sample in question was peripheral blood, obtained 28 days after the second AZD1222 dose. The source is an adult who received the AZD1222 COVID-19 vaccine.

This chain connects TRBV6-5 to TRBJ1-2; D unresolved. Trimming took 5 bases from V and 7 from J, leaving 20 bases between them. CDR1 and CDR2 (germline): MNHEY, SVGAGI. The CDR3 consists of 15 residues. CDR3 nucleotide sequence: TGTGCCAGCAGTCCGCAAACGGACTCGGTGCTTGGCTACACCTTC. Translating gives CASSPQTDSVLGYTF.

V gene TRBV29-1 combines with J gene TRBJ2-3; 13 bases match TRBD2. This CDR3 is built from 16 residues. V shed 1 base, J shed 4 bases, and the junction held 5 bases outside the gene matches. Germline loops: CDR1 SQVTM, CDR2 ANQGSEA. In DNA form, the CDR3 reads TGCAGCGTTGAAGTGGGGACTAGCGGGGTCTCAGATACGCAGTATTTT. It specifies CSVEVGTSGVSDTQYF.

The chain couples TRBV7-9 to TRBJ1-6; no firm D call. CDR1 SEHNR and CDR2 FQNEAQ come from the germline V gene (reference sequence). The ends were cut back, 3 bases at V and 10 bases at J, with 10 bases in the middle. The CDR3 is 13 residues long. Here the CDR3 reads CASSLEAGSPLHF. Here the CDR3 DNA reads TGTGCCAGCAGCTTGGAGGCAGGCTCACCCCTCCACTTT.

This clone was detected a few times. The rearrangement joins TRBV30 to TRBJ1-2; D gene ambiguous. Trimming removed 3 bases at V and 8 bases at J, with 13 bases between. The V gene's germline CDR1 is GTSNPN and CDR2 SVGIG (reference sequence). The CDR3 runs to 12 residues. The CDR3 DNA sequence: TGTGCCTGGAGGCCCTCATTTCGGGGCTACACCTTC. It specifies CAWRPSFRGYTF.

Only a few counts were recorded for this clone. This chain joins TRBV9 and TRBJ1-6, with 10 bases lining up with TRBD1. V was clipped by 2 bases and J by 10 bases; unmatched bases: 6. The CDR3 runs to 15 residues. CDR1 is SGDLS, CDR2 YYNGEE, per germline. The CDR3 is CASSVTGQGTSPLHF. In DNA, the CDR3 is TGTGCCAGCAGCGTTACGGGACAGGGGACGTCACCCCTCCACTTT.

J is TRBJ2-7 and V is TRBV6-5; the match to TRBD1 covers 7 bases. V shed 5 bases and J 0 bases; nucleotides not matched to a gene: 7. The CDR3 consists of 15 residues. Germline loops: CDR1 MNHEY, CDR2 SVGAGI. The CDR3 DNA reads TGTGCCAGCAGTCGGACAGGTTTGAGCTCCTACGAGCAGTACTTC. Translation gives CASSRTGLSSYEQYF.

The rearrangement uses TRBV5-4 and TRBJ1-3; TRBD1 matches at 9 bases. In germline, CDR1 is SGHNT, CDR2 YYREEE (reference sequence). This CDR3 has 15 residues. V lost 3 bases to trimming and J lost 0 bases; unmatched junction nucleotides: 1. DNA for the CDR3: TGTGCCAGCAGCTGGGACAGGGACTCTGGAAACACCATATATTTT. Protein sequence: CASSWDRDSGNTIYF.

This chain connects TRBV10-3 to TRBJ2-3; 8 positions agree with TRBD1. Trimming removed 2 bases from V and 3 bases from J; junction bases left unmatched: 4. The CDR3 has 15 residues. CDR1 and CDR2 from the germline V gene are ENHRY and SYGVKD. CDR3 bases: TGTGCCATCAGTGAGCAACGACAGGGGACAGATACGCAGTATTTT. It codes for CAISEQRQGTDTQYF.

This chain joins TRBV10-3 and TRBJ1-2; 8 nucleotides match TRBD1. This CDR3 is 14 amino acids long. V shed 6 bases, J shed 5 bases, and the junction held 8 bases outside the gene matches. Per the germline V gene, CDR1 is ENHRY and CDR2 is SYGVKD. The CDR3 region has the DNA TGTGCCATCAGGCCGCCGGGACAGGAGTATGGCTACACCTTC. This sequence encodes CAIRPPGQEYGYTF.

For the CDR3, the DNA is TGTGCCAGCAGGGAGGACACCACTAATGAAAAACTGTTTTTT. Protein: CASREDTTNEKLFF. The J gene is TRBJ1-4, the V gene TRBV2, with D possibly TRBD1 on 5 matching bases. Trimming pared 6 bases from V and 2 bases from J, leaving 10 bases between. In germline, CDR1 is SNHLY, CDR2 FYNNEI. The CDR3 sequence is 14 residues long.

The CDR3 sequence: CATGGTSGGPSSYEQYF. In DNA, the CDR3 is TGTGCCACCGGCGGGACTAGCGGGGGCCCTAGCTCCTACGAGCAGTACTTC. The chain links TRBV19 to TRBJ2-7; 14 positions agree with TRBD2. Trimming removed 10 bases from V and 0 bases from J; junction bases left unmatched: 11. There are 17 residues in the CDR3. Germline V gene data show CDR1 as LNHDA and CDR2 as SQIVND (reference sequence).

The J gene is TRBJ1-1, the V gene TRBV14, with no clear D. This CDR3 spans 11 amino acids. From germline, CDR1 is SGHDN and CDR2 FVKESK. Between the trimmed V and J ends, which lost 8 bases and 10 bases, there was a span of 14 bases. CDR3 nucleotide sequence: TGTGCCAGCTCTGGAGGAGTAGGAGCTTTCTTT. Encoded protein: CASSGGVGAFF.

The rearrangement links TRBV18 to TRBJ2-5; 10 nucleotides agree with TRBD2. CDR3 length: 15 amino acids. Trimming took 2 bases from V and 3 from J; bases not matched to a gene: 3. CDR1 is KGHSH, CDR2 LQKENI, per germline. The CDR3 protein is CASSPGGLAEETQYF. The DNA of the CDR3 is TGTGCCAGCTCACCAGGAGGACTAGCGGAAGAGACCCAGTACTTC.

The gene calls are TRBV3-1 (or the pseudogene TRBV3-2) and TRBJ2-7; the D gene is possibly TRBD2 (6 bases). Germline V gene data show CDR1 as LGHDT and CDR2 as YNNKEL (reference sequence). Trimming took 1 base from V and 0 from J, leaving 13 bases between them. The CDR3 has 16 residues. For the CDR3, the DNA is TGTGCCAGCAGCCAAGCCGGGGGTCCCGCCTCCTACGAGCAGTACTTC. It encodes CASSQAGGPASYEQYF.

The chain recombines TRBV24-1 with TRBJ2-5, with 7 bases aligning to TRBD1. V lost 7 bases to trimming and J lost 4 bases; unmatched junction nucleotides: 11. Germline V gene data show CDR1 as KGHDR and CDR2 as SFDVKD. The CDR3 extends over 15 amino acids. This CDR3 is CATSETGRGGETQYF. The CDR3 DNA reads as TGTGCCACCAGCGAGACAGGGAGAGGAGGAGAGACCCAGTACTTC.

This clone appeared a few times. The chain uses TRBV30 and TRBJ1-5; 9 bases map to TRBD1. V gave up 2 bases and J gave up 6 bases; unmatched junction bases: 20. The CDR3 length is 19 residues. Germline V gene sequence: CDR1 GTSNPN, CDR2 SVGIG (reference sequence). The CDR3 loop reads CAWSSGSGRQGQGGQPQHF. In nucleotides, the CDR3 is TGTGCCTGGAGTTCAGGATCGGGCCGCCAGGGACAGGGTGGTCAGCCCCAGCATTTT. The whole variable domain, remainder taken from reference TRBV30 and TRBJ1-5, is SQTIHQWPATLVQPVGSPLSLECTVEGTSNPNLYWYRQAAGRGLQLLFYSVGIGQISSEVPQNLSASRPQDRQFILSSKKLLLSDSGFYLCAWSSGSGRQGQGGQPQHFGDGTRLSIL.

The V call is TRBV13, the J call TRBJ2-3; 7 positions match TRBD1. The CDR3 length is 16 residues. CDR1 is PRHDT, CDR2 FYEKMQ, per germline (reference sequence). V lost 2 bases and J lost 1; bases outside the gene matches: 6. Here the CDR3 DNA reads TGTGCCAGCAGCTTAACTCCAACAGGGGGCACAGATACGCAGTATTTT. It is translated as CASSLTPTGGTDTQYF.

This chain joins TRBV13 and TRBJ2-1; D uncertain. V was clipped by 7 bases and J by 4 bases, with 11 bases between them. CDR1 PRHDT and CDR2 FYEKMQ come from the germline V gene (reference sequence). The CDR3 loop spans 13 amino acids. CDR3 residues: CASTSDLYNEQFF. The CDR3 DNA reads TGTGCCAGCACCTCGGACCTATACAATGAGCAGTTCTTC.